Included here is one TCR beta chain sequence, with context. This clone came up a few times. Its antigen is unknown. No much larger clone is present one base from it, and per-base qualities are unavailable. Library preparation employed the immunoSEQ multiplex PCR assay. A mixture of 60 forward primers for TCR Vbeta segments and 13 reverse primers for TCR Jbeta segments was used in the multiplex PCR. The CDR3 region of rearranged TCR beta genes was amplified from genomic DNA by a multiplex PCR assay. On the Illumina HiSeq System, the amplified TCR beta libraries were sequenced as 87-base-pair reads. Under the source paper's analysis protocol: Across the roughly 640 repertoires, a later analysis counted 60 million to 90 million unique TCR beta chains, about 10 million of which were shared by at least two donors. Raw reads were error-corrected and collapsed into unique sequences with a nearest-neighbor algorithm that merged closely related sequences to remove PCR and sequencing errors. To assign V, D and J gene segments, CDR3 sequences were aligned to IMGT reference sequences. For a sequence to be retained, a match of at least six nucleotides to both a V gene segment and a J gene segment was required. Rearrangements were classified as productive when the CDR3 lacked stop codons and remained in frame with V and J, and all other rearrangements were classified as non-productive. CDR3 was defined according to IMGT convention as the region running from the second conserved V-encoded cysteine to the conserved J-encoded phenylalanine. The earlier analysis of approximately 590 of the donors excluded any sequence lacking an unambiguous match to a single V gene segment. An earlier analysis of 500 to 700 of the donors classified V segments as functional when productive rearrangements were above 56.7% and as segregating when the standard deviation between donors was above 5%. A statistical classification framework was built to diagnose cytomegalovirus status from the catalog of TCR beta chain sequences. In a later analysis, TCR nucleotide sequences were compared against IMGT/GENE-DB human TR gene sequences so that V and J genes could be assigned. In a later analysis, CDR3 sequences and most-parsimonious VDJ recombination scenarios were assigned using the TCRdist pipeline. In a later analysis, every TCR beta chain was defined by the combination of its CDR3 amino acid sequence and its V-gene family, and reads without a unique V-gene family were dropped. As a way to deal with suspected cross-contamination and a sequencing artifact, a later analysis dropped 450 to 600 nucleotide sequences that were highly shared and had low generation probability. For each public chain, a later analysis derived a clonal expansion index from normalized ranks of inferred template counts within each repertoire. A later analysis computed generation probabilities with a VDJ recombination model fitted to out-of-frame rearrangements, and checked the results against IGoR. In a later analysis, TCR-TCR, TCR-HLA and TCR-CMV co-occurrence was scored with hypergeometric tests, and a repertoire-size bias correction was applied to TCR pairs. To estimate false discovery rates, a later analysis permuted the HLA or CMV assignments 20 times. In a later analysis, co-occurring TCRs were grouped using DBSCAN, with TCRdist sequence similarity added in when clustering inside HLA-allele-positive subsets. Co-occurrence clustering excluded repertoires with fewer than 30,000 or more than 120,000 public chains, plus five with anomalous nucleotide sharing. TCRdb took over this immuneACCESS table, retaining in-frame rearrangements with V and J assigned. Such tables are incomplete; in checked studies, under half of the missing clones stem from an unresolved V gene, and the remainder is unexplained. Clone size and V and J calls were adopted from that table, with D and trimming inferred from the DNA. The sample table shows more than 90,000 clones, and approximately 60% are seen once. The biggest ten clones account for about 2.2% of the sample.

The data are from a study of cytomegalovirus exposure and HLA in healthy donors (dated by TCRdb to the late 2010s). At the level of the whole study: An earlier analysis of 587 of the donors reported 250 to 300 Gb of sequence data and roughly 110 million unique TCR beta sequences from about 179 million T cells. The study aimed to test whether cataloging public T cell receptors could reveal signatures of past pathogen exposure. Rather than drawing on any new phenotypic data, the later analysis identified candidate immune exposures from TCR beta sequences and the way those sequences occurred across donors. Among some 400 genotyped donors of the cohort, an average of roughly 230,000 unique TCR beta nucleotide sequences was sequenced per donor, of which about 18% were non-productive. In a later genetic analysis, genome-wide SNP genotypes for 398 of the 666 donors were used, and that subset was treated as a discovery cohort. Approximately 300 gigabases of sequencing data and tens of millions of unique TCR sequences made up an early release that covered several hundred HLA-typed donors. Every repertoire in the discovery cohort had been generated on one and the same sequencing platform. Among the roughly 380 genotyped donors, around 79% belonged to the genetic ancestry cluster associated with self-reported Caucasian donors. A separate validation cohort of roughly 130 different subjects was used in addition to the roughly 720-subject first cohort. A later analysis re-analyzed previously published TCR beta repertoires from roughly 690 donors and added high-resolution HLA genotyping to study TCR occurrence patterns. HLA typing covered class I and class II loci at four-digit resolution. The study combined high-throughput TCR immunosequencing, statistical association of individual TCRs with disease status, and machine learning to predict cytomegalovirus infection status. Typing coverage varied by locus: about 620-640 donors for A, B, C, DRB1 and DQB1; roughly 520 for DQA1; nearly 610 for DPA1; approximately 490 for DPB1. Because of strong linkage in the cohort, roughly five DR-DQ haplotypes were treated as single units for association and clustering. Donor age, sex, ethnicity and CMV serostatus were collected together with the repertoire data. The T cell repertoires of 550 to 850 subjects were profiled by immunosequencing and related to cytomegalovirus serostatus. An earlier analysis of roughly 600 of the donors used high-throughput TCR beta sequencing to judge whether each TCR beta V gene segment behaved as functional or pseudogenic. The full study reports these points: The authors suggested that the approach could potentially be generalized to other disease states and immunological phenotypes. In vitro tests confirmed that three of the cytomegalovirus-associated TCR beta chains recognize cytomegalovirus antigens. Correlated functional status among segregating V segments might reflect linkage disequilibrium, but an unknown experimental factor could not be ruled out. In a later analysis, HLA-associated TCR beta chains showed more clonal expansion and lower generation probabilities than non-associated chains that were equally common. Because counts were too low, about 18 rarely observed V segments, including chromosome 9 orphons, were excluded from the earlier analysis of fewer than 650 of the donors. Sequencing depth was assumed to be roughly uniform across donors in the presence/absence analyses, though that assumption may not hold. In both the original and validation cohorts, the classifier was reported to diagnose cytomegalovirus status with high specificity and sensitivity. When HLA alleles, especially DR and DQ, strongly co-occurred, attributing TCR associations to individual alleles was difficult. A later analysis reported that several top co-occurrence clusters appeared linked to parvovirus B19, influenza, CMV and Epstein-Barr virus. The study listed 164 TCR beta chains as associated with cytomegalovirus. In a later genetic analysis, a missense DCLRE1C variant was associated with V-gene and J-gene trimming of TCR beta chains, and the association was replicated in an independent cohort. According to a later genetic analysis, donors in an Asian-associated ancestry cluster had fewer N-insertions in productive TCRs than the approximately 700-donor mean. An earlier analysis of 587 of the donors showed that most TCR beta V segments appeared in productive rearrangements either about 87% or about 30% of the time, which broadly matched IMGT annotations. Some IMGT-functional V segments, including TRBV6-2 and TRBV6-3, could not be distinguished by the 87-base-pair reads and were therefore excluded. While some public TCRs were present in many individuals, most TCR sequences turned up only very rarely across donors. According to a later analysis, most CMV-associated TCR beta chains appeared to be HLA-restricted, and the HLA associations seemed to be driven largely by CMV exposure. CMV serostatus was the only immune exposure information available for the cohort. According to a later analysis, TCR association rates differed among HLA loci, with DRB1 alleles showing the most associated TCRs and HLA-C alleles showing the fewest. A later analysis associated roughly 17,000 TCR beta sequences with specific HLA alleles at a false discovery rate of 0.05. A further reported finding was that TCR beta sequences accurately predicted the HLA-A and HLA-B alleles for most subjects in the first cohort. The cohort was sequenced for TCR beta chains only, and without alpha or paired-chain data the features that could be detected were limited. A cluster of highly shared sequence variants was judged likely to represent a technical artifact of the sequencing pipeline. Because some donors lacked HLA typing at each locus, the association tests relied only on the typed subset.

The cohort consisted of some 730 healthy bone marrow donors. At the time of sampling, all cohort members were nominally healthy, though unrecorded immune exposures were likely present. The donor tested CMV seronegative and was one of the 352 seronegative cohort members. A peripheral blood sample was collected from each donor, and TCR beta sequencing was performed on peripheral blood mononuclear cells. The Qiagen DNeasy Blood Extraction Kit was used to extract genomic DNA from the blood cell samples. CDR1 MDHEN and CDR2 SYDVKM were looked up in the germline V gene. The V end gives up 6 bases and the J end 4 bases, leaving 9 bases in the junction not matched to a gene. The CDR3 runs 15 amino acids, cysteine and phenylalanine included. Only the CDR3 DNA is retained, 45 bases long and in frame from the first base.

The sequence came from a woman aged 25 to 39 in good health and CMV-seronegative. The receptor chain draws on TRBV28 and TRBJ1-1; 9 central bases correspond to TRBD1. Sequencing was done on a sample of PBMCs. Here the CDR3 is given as CASRTPGTGRTEAFF. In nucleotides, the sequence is TGTGCCAGCAGAACTCCCGGGACAGGGCGCACTGAAGCTTTCTTT.